One and the same sample provided the 28 T cell receptor beta chains below, sequenced in a study of cytomegalovirus exposure and HLA in healthy donors. PCR amplification relied on 60 Vbeta primers (plus 13 Jbeta primers). Generated by immunoSEQ multiplex PCR, the TCRdb table keeps only in-frame clones and is missing some. The data contain more than 95,000 clones, approximately 75% of them singletons. The sequencing sample was made of PBMCs. Receptors originate from a man aged 45-60 years in good health and CMV-seropositive.

The chain uses TRBV6-5 and TRBJ1-2; 7 bases fit TRBD1. The CDR3 spans 15 residues. Unmatched junction bases numbered 6, after V lost 4 bases and J lost 1 base. The germline gives CDR1 MNHEY, CDR2 SVGAGI. Here the CDR3 reads CASSSPGQNNYGYTF. The CDR3 DNA reads as TGTGCCAGCAGTTCCCCGGGACAGAATAACTATGGCTACACCTTC.

This clone was recorded a few times. This chain uses TRBV28 with TRBJ1-5; maybe TRBD1 (6 bases). V was trimmed by 8 bases and J by 4 bases, leaving 18 bases between them. The CDR3 totals 15 residues. The V gene's germline CDR1 is MDHEN and CDR2 SYDVKM. The CDR3 sequence is CASGLRDTTNQPQHF. CDR3 bases: TGTGCCAGCGGATTACGGGACACCACAAATCAGCCCCAGCATTTT. Full variable domain (rest looked up from reference TRBV28 and TRBJ1-5): DVKVTQSSRYLVKRTGEKVFLECVQDMDHENMFWYRQDPGLGLRLIYFSYDVKMKEKGDIPEGYSVSREKKERFSLILESASTNQTSMYLCASGLRDTTNQPQHFGDGTRLSIL.

The V call is TRBV10-1, the J call TRBJ1-6, with unresolved D. Germline V lookup: CDR1 WNHNN, CDR2 SYGVQD (reference sequence). The CDR3 has 13 residues. V lost 3 bases to trimming and J lost 9 bases, with 9 bases between them. The CDR3 nucleotides read TGCGCCAGCAGTGAAGCAAGAGGTTCACCCCTCCACTTT. The encoded protein is CASSEARGSPLHF.

The chain carries TRBV7-2 and TRBJ1-3, with a possible D match to TRBD1 (5 bases). There are 14 residues in the CDR3. Germline CDR1 and CDR2: SGHTA and FQGNSA. With 4 bases removed from V and 1 base from J, the gap between germline ends came to 8 bases. For the CDR3, the DNA is TGTGCCAGCAGCTCCCAGGGTTCTGGAAACACCATATATTTT. It is translated as CASSSQGSGNTIYF.

The chain uses TRBV6-1 and TRBJ1-4; D gene ambiguous. The CDR3 spans 14 residues. Looked up from germline, CDR1 is MNHNS and CDR2 is SASEGT. V was shortened by 4 bases and J by 10 bases, with 16 bases between the two germline ends. This CDR3 reads CASSVTGRVGKLFF. The CDR3, as DNA: TGTGCCAGCAGTGTAACGGGGAGAGTGGGAAAACTGTTTTTT.

This sequence joins TRBV5-1 and TRBJ1-4; 9 nucleotides align to TRBD1. Germline V gene sequence: CDR1 SGHRS, CDR2 YFSETQ. CDR3 length equals 15 residues. Trimming cost V 4 bases and J 3 bases; bases outside gene matches: 4. For the CDR3, the DNA is TGCGCCAGCAGCCCCAGGACAGGGGCTAATGAAAAACTGTTTTTT. Translating it yields CASSPRTGANEKLFF.

This chain connects TRBV5-1 to TRBJ2-1; TRBD1 aligns across 7 bases. From germline, CDR1 is SGHRS and CDR2 YFSETQ. There are 16 residues in the CDR3. With V trimmed by 0 bases and J by 1 base, 4 bases remained unmatched. In DNA, the CDR3 is TGCGCCAGCAGCTTGGAAGGGGGCGCGTCCTACAATGAGCAGTTCTTC. This encodes CASSLEGGASYNEQFF. Complete variable domain (other parts from reference TRBV5-1 and TRBJ2-1): KAGVTQTPRYLIKTRGQQVTLSCSPISGHRSVSWYQQTPGQGLQFLFEYFSETQRNKGNFPGRFSGRQFSNSRSEMNVSTLELGDSALYLCASSLEGGASYNEQFFGPGTRLTVL.

The chain recombines TRBV10-3 with TRBJ2-2; the match to TRBD1 covers 7 bases. Germline V gene data show CDR1 as ENHRY and CDR2 as SYGVKD. The V gene end was trimmed by 10 bases and the J gene end by 3 bases; junction bases not matched to a gene: 8. This CDR3 has 14 residues. CDR3 sequence (DNA): TGTGCCACCGAACAGGGGAGCGACACCGGGGAGCTGTTTTTT. This gives the protein CATEQGSDTGELFF.

CDR3 residues: CASSSPRGHLGSPLHF. The CDR3 nucleotides are TGTGCCAGCAGCTCACCGCGCGGACACTTGGGATCACCCCTCCACTTT. The rearrangement joins TRBV5-6 to TRBJ1-6; possibly TRBD1 for D (5 bases). Per germline, CDR1 SGHDT and CDR2 YYEEEE. The CDR3 consists of 16 residues. V was pared by 3 bases and J by 10 bases, with 20 bases between.

The CDR3 spells CASSYSGGGGSYEQYF. The CDR3 DNA reads TGTGCCAGCAGTTACTCTGGCGGGGGGGGCTCCTACGAGCAGTACTTC. The rearrangement links TRBV6-5 to TRBJ2-7; 9 bases map to TRBD2. Germline values: CDR1 MNHEY, CDR2 SVGAGI. V gave up 0 bases and J gave up 0 bases; unmatched junction bases: 3. The CDR3 contains 16 residues.

The chain employs TRBV7-2 and TRBJ2-6; D might be TRBD1 (7 bases). The germline V gene encodes CDR1 SGHTA and CDR2 FQGNSA. The CDR3 is 19 amino acids. Trimming shortened V by 1 base and J by 0 bases, and 16 bases separated the two germline ends. Here the CDR3 reads CASSLVGGQTPSGANVLTF. CDR3 in DNA: TGTGCCAGCAGCTTAGTGGGGGGACAGACCCCCTCTGGGGCCAACGTCCTGACTTTC.

This clone has only a few counts. The chain recombines TRBV6-1 with TRBJ1-1; TRBD1 aligns across 11 bases. Germline values: CDR1 MNHNS, CDR2 SASEGT. The CDR3 spans 14 residues. Trimming cost V 4 bases and J 4 bases; bases outside gene matches: 2. The CDR3 spells CASSAGTGGTEAFF. The CDR3, as DNA: TGTGCCAGCAGTGCCGGGACAGGGGGCACTGAAGCTTTCTTT.

This sequence joins TRBV7-9 and TRBJ2-5; D remains unclear. Germline V gene lookup returns CDR1 SEHNR and CDR2 FQNEAQ (reference sequence). V gave up 3 bases and J gave up 5 bases, with 10 bases separating them. The CDR3 has 13 residues. CDR3 bases: TGTGCCAGCAGCTTGGGCAGTACGGAGACCCAGTACTTC. Translation: CASSLGSTETQYF.

This rearrangement joins TRBV9 to TRBJ2-3; 11 nucleotides align to TRBD2. J was trimmed by 4 bases and V by 2 bases; bases with no gene match: 3. Germline CDR1 is SGDLS and CDR2 is YYNGEE. This CDR3 spans 15 amino acids. DNA for the CDR3: TGTGCCAGCAGCGTTAGCGGGAGGGAGCCAGATACGCAGTATTTT. Its translation: CASSVSGREPDTQYF.

The chain links TRBV19 to TRBJ2-3, with 8 bases matching TRBD2. CDR1 is LNHDA, CDR2 SQIVND, per germline (reference sequence). J gave up 0 bases and V 1 base, and 6 bases lay outside the gene matches. This CDR3 contains 17 residues. The DNA for the CDR3 is TGTGCCAGTAGTATAGTCGGGGCTAGCGGGAGCACAGATACGCAGTATTTT. Protein: CASSIVGASGSTDTQYF.

The V gene is TRBV5-1, the J gene TRBJ1-1; D is unresolved. V gave up 2 bases and J gave up 0 bases, with 11 bases separating them. CDR1 is SGHRS, CDR2 YFSETQ, per germline. This CDR3 region has 15 residues. The CDR3 nucleotides are TGCGCCAGCAGCTTAAGGCCTGACATGAACACTGAAGCTTTCTTT. This sequence encodes CASSLRPDMNTEAFF.

The V gene is TRBV28, the J gene TRBJ2-7; TRBD1 might be the D (6 bases). In germline, CDR1 is MDHEN, CDR2 SYDVKM. The CDR3 has 12 residues. Trimming shortened V by 5 bases and J by 4 bases, and 9 bases separated the two germline ends. In DNA form, the CDR3 reads TGTGCCAGCAGTCTACAGGGTTACGAGCAGTACTTC. It specifies CASSLQGYEQYF.

The chain links TRBV5-1 to TRBJ1-1; the match to TRBD1 covers 9 bases. The CDR3 covers 17 residues. Germline V gene data show CDR1 as SGHRS and CDR2 as YFSETQ. V lost 2 bases and J lost 3; bases outside the gene matches: 11. The CDR3 coding sequence is TGCGCCAGCAGCTTTACAGGGGGGACAGGGCGGGACACTGAAGCTTTCTTT. The encoded protein is CASSFTGGTGRDTEAFF.

V usage is TRBV7-8 and J usage is TRBJ1-1; tentative D call: TRBD1 (6 bases). This CDR3 contains 15 residues. V was shortened by 5 bases and J by 3 bases, with 16 bases between the two germline ends. From germline, CDR1 is SGHVS and CDR2 FQNEAQ. The DNA for the CDR3 is TGTGCCAGCAGCCCCCCCCTGACAGGATACACTGAAGCTTTCTTT. Residues: CASSPPLTGYTEAFF.

This clone was observed a handful of times. The J gene is TRBJ1-1, the V gene TRBV6-1, with D possibly matching TRBD1 (5 bases). In germline, CDR1 is MNHNS, CDR2 SASEGT. Trimming removed 7 bases at V and 4 bases at J, with 13 bases between. The CDR3 is 13 amino acids. Written as DNA, the CDR3 is TGTGCCAGCACCCACACAGGACGCACTGAAGCTTTCTTT. Encoded protein: CASTHTGRTEAFF.

The chain joins TRBV27 to TRBJ2-3; the match to TRBD1 covers 9 bases. The CDR3 extends over 13 amino acids. The V segment lost 4 bases and the J segment 4 bases; nucleotides outside the gene matches: 0. The germline gives CDR1 MNHEY, CDR2 SMNVEV (reference sequence). The CDR3 DNA follows: TGTGCCAGCAGTTGGGACAGGGCAGATACGCAGTATTTT. This gives the protein CASSWDRADTQYF.

V usage is TRBV10-3 and J usage is TRBJ2-2, with 16 bases that match TRBD2. The CDR3 sequence is 20 residues long. Trimming cost V 7 bases and J 1 base; bases outside gene matches: 12. The germline V gene encodes CDR1 ENHRY and CDR2 SYGVKD. The CDR3 bases are TGTGCCATCACCCCGAGTCTGGGGACTAGCGGGGGGGAGAACACCGGGGAGCTGTTTTTT. Its protein product is CAITPSLGTSGGENTGELFF.

CDR3 DNA: TGCGCCAGCAGCCAAGGGACAGGGGGTTCTTCTCGCCCTAATGAAAAACTGTTTTTT. Translating gives CASSQGTGGSSRPNEKLFF. J is TRBJ1-4 and V is TRBV4-1; 10 bases line up with TRBD1. Germline CDR1 MGHRA, CDR2 YSYEKL. The length of the CDR3 is 19 residues. The trim removed 1 base at V and 3 bases at J, leaving 11 bases unmatched.

This clone was counted only a few times. This rearrangement joins TRBV6-5 to TRBJ2-1; 13 positions match TRBD2. The V gene end was trimmed by 10 bases and the J gene end by 6 bases; junction bases not matched to a gene: 6. Germline V gene sequence: CDR1 MNHEY, CDR2 SVGAGI. The CDR3 contains 14 residues. The CDR3 nucleotides read TGTGCCACCATGGGACTAGCGGGAATCAATGAGCAGTTCTTC. Protein: CATMGLAGINEQFF.

V usage is TRBV6-1 and J usage is TRBJ2-2; 7 bases are shared with TRBD1. The J segment lost 9 bases and the V segment lost 2 bases, leaving 6 bases of the junction unmatched. Per the germline V gene, CDR1 is MNHNS and CDR2 is SASEGT. The CDR3 has 14 residues. The CDR3 DNA sequence: TGTGCCAGCAGTGAATCACAGGGGTTCCGGGAGCTGTTTTTT. Encoded protein: CASSESQGFRELFF.

This chain connects TRBV5-4 to TRBJ2-7; TRBD2 agrees at 9 bases. CDR1 and CDR2 from the germline V gene are SGHNT and YYREEE (reference sequence). The length of the CDR3 is 13 residues. The V and J ends lost 4 bases and 3 bases, in that order; junction bases with no gene match: 2. The CDR3 sequence: CASSKTSGYEQYF. The CDR3 DNA reads TGTGCCAGCAGCAAGACTAGCGGCTACGAGCAGTACTTC. The whole variable domain, remainder taken from reference TRBV5-4 and TRBJ2-7, is ETGVTQSPTHLIKTRGQQVTLRCSSQSGHNTVSWYQQALGQGPQFIFQYYREEENGRGNFPPRFSGLQFPNYSSELNVNALELDDSALYLCASSKTSGYEQYFGPGTRLTVT.

The chain has TRBV28 and TRBJ1-5; 8 bases match TRBD1. Trimming took 5 bases from V and 3 from J; bases not matched to a gene: 6. This CDR3 region has 15 residues. Per the germline V gene, CDR1 is MDHEN and CDR2 is SYDVKM. The CDR3 here is CASSLTGALNQPQHF. The CDR3 DNA follows: TGTGCCAGCAGTCTGACAGGGGCCCTCAATCAGCCCCAGCATTTT.

On this clone: The germline gene is not matched at one end of the junction; a read error may be the cause. The chain combines TRBV7-2 with TRBJ2-7; D gene unclear. The CDR3 length is 12 residues. Germline CDR1 is SGHTA and CDR2 is FQGNSA. The CDR3 DNA follows: TGTGCCAGCAGCTTAGCCCTGGCTCACATGAACTTC. Translating it yields CASSLALAHMNF.